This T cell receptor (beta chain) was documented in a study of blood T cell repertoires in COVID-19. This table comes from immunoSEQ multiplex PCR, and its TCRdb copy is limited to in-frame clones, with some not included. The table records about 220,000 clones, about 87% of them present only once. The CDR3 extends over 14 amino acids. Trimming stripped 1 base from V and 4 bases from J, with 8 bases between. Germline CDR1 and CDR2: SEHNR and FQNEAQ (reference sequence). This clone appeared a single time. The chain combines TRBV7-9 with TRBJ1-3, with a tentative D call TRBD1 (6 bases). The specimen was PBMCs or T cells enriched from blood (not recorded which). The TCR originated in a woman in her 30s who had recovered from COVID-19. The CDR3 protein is CASSLGGLGNTIYF. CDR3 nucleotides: TGTGCCAGCAGCTTAGGGGGGCTCGGAAACACCATATATTTT.